This paragraph reports one T cell receptor beta chain. This specimen comes from a study of siplizumab effects on memory and regulatory T cells. Sequencing was performed with immunoSEQ multiplex PCR; in TCRdb, only in-frame clones are kept and a portion is missing. The repertoire has tens of thousands of clones, just over 95% of them found once; the top ten carry around 1%. The receptor's source is a human donor in good health. Material for sequencing was naive CD8+ T cells sorted from blood.

The CDR3 sequence is CASSAGLAGSYEQYF. For the CDR3, the DNA is TGTGCCAGCAGCGCGGGACTAGCGGGCTCCTACGAGCAGTACTTC. The chain employs TRBV7-9 and TRBJ2-5; 12 bases are shared with TRBD2. The J call is uncertain, as TRBJ2-7 better fits the DNA end. This CDR3 contains 15 residues. CDR1 and CDR2 from the germline V gene are SEHNR and FQNEAQ (reference sequence).